A selection of T cell receptor beta chains follows, all from one sample in a study of response to subunit inactivated influenza vaccine. MiXCR, applied by TCRdb to the RT-PCR reads, yields one record per CDR3 protein. The sample has around 520,000 distinct CDR3 sequences; about 11% are singletons. The sequencing used PBMCs from blood, collected on the day of vaccination. Receptors were obtained from a man between 50 and 59 years old who received an inactivated influenza vaccine. The CDR3 runs from the conserved cysteine through the conserved F or W. The order of the fields is D gene, J gene, V gene, clone size, CDR3 protein, CDR3 DNA. D genes are given only for firm matches. Size values are once, few and many counts, or a class for expanded clones, and some rows have none.

d_gene: NA
j_gene: TRBJ2-1
v_gene: TRBV6-5
abundance: many
CDR3aa: CASSYSSSSYNEQFF
CDR3nt: TGTGCCAGCAGTTACTCATCTAGCTCCTACAATGAGCAGTTCTTC

d_gene: TRBD2
j_gene: TRBJ2-3
v_gene: TRBV7-8
abundance: many
CDR3aa: CASSLTGTRGTDTQYF
CDR3nt: TGTGCCAGCAGCTTAACCGGGACTAGGGGCACAGATACGCAGTATTTT

d_gene: TRBD2
j_gene: TRBJ2-7
v_gene: TRBV9
abundance: few
CDR3aa: CASSVGTSGRADDEQYF
CDR3nt: TGTGCCAGCAGCGTCGGGACTAGCGGGAGGGCGGACGACGAGCAGTACTTC

d_gene: TRBD2
j_gene: TRBJ2-1
v_gene: TRBV4-3
abundance: few
CDR3aa: CASSLILAGDYNEQFF
CDR3nt: TGCGCCAGCAGCCTTATACTAGCGGGGGACTACAATGAGCAGTTCTTC

d_gene: NA
j_gene: TRBJ2-1
v_gene: TRBV12-3/TRBV12-4
abundance: NA
CDR3aa: CASSPPRTSTYNEQFF
CDR3nt: TGTGCCAGCAGTCCGCCAAGGACATCAACTTACAATGAGCAGTTCTTC

d_gene: NA
j_gene: TRBJ2-7
v_gene: TRBV29-1
abundance: NA
CDR3aa: CSVEGADKGGYYEQYF
CDR3nt: TGCAGCGTTGAAGGGGCGGACAAAGGAGGGTACTACGAGCAGTACTTC

d_gene: TRBD2
j_gene: TRBJ2-1
v_gene: TRBV15
abundance: NA
CDR3aa: CATSREFAGEYNEQFF
CDR3nt: TGTGCCACCAGCAGAGAGTTCGCGGGGGAGTACAATGAGCAGTTCTTC

d_gene: NA
j_gene: TRBJ1-1
v_gene: TRBV5-6
abundance: many
CDR3aa: CASSPRANTEAFF
CDR3nt: TGTGCCAGCAGCCCGCGGGCGAACACTGAAGCTTTCTTT

d_gene: NA
j_gene: TRBJ2-1
v_gene: TRBV15
abundance: few
CDR3aa: CATSRQGLSMIYNEQFF
CDR3nt: TGTGCCACCAGCAGACAGGGCCTATCCATGATTTACAATGAGCAGTTCTTC

d_gene: TRBD2
j_gene: TRBJ2-3
v_gene: TRBV3-1
abundance: few
CDR3aa: CASNPGGFVDTQYF
CDR3nt: TGTGCCAGCAACCCGGGGGGATTTGTTGATACGCAGTATTTT

d_gene: NA
j_gene: TRBJ2-5
v_gene: TRBV20-1
abundance: few
CDR3aa: CSAQKGPEKTQYF
CDR3nt: TGCAGTGCTCAAAAGGGGCCCGAGAAGACCCAGTACTTC